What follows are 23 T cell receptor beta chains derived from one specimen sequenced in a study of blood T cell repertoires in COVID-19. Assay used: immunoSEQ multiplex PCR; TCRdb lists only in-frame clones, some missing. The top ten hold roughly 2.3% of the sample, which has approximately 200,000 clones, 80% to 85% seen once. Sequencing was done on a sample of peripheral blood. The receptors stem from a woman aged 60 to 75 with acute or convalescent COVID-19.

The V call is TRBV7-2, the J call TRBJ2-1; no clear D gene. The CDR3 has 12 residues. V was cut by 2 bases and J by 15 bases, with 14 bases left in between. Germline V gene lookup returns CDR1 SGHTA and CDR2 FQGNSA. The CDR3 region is CASSLPTPNLFF. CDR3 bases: TGTGCCAGCAGCTTACCCACTCCGAATTTGTTCTTC.

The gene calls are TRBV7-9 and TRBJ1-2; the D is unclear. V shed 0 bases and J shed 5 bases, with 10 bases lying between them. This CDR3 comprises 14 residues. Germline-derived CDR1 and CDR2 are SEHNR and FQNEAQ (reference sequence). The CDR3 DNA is TGTGCCAGCAGCTTAGCTTCGGGGTTGTATGGCTACACCTTC. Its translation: CASSLASGLYGYTF.

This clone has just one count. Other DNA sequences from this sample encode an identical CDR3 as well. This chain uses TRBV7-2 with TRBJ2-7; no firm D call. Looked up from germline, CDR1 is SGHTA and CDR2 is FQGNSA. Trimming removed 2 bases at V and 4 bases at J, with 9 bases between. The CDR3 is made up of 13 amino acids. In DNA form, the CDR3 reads TGTGCCAGCAGCTTAAGCCGGTCGTACGAGCAGTACTTC. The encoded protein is CASSLSRSYEQYF.

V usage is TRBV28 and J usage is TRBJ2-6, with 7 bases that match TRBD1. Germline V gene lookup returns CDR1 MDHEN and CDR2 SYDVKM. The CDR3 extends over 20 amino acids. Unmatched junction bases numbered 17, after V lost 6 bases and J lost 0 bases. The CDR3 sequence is CASRRTPRGQGFSGANVLTF. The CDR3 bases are TGTGCCAGCAGGCGAACGCCAAGGGGGCAAGGGTTCTCTGGGGCCAACGTCCTGACTTTC.

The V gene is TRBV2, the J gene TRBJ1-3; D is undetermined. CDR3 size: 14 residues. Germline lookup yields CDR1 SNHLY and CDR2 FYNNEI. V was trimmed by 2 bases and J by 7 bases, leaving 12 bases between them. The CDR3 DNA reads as TGTGCCAGCAGTGAATTGGCGGCCCCCAACACCATATATTTT. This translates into CASSELAAPNTIYF.

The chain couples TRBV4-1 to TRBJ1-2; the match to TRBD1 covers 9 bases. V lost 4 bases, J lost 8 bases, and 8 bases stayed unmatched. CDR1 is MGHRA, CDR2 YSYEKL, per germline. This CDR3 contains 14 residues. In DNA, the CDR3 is TGCGCCAGCAGCCCGACAGGGGGAACCGTGGGCTACACCTTC. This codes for CASSPTGGTVGYTF.

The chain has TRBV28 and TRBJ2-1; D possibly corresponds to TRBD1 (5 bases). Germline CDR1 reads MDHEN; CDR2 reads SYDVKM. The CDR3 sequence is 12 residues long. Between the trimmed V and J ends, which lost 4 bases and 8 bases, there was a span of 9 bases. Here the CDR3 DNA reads TGTGCCAGCAGTTCTCAGGGCTATGAGCAGTTCTTC. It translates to CASSSQGYEQFF.

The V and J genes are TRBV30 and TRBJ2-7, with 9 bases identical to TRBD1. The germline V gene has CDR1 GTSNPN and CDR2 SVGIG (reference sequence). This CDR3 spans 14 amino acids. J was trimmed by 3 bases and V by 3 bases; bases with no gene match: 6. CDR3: CAWSHRGQGYEQYF. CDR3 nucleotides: TGTGCCTGGAGCCACAGGGGGCAAGGCTACGAGCAGTACTTC. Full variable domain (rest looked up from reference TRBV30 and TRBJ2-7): SQTIHQWPATLVQPVGSPLSLECTVEGTSNPNLYWYRQAAGRGLQLLFYSVGIGQISSEVPQNLSASRPQDRQFILSSKKLLLSDSGFYLCAWSHRGQGYEQYFGPGTRLTVT.

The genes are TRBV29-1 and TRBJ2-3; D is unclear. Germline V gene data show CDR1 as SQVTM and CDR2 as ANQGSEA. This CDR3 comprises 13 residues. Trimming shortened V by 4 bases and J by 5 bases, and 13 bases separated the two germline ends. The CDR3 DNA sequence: TGCAGCGTTGGAGAGTCAGGTGTAGATACGCAGTATTTT. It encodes CSVGESGVDTQYF.

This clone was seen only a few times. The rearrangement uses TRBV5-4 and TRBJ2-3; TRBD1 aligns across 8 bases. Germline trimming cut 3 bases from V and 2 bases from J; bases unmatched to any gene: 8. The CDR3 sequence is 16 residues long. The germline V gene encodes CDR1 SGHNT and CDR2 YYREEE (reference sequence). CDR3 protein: CASSSRTGQDTDTQYF. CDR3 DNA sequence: TGTGCCAGCAGCTCAAGGACAGGGCAGGACACAGATACGCAGTATTTT.

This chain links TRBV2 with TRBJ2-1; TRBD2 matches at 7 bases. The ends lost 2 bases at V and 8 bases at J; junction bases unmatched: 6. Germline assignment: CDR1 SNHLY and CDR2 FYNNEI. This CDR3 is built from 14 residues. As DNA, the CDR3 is TGTGCCAGCAGTGAATTTGGGAGGGTCCATGAGCAGTTCTTC. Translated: CASSEFGRVHEQFF. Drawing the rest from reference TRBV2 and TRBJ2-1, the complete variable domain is EPEVTQTPSHQVTQMGQEVILRCVPISNHLYFYWYRQILGQKVEFLVSFYNNEISEKSEIFDDQFSVERPDGSNFTLKIRSTKLEDSAMYFCASSEFGRVHEQFFGPGTRLTVL.

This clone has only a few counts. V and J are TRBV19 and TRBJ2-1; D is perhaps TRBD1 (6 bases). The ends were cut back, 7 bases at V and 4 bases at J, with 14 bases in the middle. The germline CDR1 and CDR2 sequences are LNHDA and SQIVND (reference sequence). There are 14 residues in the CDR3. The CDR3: CASTRQGLYNEQFF. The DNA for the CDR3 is TGTGCCAGTACTCGGCAGGGGCTTTACAATGAGCAGTTCTTC. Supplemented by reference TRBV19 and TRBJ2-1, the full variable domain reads DGGITQSPKYLFRKEGQNVTLSCEQNLNHDAMYWYRQDPGQGLRLIYYSQIVNDFQKGDIAEGYSVSREKKESFPLTVTSAQKNPTAFYLCASTRQGLYNEQFFGPGTRLTVL.

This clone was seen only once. CDR3 nucleotide sequence: TGTGCCACCAGCAGAGTTTTGGACATTAAAGGCTACACCTTC. Amino acids: CATSRVLDIKGYTF. The J gene is TRBJ1-2, the V gene TRBV15, with D perhaps matching TRBD1 (5 bases). The V end was cut by 1 base, the J end by 8 bases, with 14 bases between. The CDR3 spans 14 residues. Germline CDR1 reads LNHNV; CDR2 reads YYDKDF (reference sequence).

The CDR3 nucleotides are TGTGCCATCAGTGACTACCAGAACACCGGGGAGCTGTTTTTT. Residues: CAISDYQNTGELFF. This chain links TRBV10-3 with TRBJ2-2; D call uncertain. Trimming left V 3 bases short and J 1 base short, with 6 bases between. The CDR3 totals 14 residues. Looked up from germline, CDR1 is ENHRY and CDR2 is SYGVKD.

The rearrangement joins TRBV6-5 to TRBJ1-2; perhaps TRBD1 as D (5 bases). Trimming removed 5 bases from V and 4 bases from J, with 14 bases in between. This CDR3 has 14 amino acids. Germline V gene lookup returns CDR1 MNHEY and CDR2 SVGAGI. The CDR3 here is CASSTPQGTYGYTF. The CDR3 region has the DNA TGTGCCAGCAGTACGCCGCAGGGAACCTATGGCTACACCTTC.

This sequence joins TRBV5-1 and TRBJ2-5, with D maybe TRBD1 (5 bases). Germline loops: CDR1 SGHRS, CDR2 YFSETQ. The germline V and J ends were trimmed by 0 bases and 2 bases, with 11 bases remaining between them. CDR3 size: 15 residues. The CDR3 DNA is TGCGCCAGCAGCTTGGGACAGACTCTGCAAGAGACCCAGTACTTC. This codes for CASSLGQTLQETQYF.

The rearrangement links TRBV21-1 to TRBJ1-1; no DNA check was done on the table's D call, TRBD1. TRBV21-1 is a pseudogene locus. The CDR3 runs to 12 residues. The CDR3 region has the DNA TGTGCCAGCAGCAAAGGGACAGTTGAAGCTTTCTTT. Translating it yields CASSKGTVEAFF.

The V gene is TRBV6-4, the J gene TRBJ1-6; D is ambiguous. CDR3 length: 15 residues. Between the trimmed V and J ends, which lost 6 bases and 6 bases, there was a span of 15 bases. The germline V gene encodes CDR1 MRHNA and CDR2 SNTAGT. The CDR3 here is CASRPEDRANSPLHF. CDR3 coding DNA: TGTGCCAGCAGGCCCGAGGATAGAGCTAATTCACCCCTCCACTTT.

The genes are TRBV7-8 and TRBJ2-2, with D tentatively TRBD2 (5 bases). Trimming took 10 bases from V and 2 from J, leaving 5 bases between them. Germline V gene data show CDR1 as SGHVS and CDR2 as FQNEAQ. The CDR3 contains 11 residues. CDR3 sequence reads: CATSNTGELFF. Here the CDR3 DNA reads TGTGCCACTAGCAACACCGGGGAGCTGTTTTTT.

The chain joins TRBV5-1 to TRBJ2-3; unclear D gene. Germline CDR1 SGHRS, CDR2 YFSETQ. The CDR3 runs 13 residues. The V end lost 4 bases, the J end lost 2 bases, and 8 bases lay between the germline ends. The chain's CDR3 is CASSQTATDTQYF. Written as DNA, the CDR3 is TGCGCCAGCAGCCAAACTGCCACAGATACGCAGTATTTT.

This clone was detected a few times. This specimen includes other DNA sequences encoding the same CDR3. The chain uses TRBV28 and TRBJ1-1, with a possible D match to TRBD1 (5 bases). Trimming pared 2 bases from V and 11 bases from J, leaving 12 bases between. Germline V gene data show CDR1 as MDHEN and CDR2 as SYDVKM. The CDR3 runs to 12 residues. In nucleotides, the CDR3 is TGTGCCAGCAGTTTAACAGGCTTACGGGCTTTCTTT. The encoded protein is CASSLTGLRAFF. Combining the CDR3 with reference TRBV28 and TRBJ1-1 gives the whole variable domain DVKVTQSSRYLVKRTGEKVFLECVQDMDHENMFWYRQDPGLGLRLIYFSYDVKMKEKGDIPEGYSVSREKKERFSLILESASTNQTSMYLCASSLTGLRAFFGQGTRLTVV.

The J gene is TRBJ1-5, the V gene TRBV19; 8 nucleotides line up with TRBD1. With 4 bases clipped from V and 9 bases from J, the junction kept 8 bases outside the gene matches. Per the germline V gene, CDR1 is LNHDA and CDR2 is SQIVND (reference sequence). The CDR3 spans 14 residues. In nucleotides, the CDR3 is TGTGCCAGTAGTAGAAAGCAGGGGGCGCGGCCCCAGCATTTT. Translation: CASSRKQGARPQHF.

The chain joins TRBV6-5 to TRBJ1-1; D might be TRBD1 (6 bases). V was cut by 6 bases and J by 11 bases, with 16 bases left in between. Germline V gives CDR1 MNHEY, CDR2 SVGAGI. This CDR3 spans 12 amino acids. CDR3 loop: CASSLPAGAAFF. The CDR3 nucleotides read TGTGCCAGCAGCCTACCCGCAGGGGCTGCTTTCTTT.